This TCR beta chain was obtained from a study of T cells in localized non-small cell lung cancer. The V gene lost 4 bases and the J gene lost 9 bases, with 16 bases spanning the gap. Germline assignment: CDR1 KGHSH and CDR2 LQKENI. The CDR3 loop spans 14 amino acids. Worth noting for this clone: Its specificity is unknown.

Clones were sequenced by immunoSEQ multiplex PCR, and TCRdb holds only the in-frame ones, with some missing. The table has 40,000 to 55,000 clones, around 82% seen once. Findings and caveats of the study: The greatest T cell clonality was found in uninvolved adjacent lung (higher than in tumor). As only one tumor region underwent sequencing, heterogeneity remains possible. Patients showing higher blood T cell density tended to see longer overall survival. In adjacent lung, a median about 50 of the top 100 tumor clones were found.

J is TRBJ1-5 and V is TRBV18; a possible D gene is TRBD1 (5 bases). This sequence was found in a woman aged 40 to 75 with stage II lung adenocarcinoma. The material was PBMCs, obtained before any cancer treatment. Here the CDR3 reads CASSQQEQRGPQHF. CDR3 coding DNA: TGTGCCAGCTCACAACAGGAACAACGGGGGCCCCAGCATTTT.